One and the same sample provided the 32 T cell receptor beta chains below, sequenced in a study of graft-versus-host responses after intestinal transplantation. Only in-frame clones appear in the TCRdb table, and some are missing; sequencing was by immunoSEQ multiplex PCR. This table holds roughly 100,000 clones, about nine tenths found once. Antigens of these TCRs are unknown. The starting material was unstimulated CD8+ T cells sorted from spleen or lymph node cells, obtained before transplant. These receptors originate from a human donor who was the organ donor for an intestinal transplant.

This clone came up a few times. This chain joins TRBV5-6 and TRBJ2-7; D gene unclear. V lost 4 bases, J lost 3 bases, and 11 bases lay in between. Germline V lookup: CDR1 SGHDT, CDR2 YYEEEE. There are 13 residues in the CDR3. CDR3 amino acids: CASSPGSSYEQYF. Written as DNA, the CDR3 is TGTGCCAGCAGCCCCGGGTCTAGCTACGAGCAGTACTTC.

This rearrangement joins TRBV23-1 to TRBJ1-1; no clear D gene. TRBV23-1 qualifies as an ORF whose function is uncertain. The CDR3 is made up of 17 amino acids. V lost 4 bases and J lost 1, with 19 bases in between. CDR3 in amino acids: CASSLTLGEVRNTEAFF. The CDR3 DNA is TGCGCCAGCAGTCTTACACTCGGGGAGGTCAGGAACACTGAAGCTTTCTTT.

The chain recombines TRBV7-9 with TRBJ2-1; TRBD2 matches 7 bases. The trim removed 1 base at V and 9 bases at J, leaving 9 bases unmatched. The CDR3 extends over 15 amino acids. Germline-derived CDR1 and CDR2 are SEHNR and FQNEAQ (reference sequence). As DNA, the CDR3 is TGTGCCAGCAGCTTAGTAGTAGCGGGTGGTAGTGAGCAGTTCTTC. Amino acid sequence: CASSLVVAGGSEQFF. Drawing the rest from reference TRBV7-9 and TRBJ2-1, the complete variable domain is DTGVSQNPRHKITKRGQNVTFRCDPISEHNRLYWYRQTLGQGPEFLTYFQNEAQLEKSRLLSDRFSAERPKGSFSTLEIQRTEQGDSAMYLCASSLVVAGGSEQFFGPGTRLTVL.

This clone was recorded once. The chain joins TRBV4-1 to TRBJ1-5; D is uncertain. V lost 4 bases and J 1 base, leaving 11 bases between the germline ends. The CDR3 covers 15 residues. Germline CDR1 MGHRA, CDR2 YSYEKL. The CDR3 sequence is CASSPQVESNQPQHF. In DNA form, the CDR3 reads TGCGCCAGCAGCCCGCAGGTAGAAAGCAATCAGCCCCAGCATTTT.

The rearrangement uses TRBV10-3 and TRBJ2-5; 11 bases fit TRBD2. The CDR3 contains 17 residues. J gave up 5 bases and V 3 bases, and 11 bases lay outside the gene matches. Germline V gene data show CDR1 as ENHRY and CDR2 as SYGVKD. This CDR3 reads CAISDSNSGGASETQYF. DNA for the CDR3: TGTGCCATCAGTGATAGCAATAGCGGGGGGGCCAGCGAGACCCAGTACTTC.

The CDR3 sequence: CASSYLGQSGEQYF. The CDR3 region has the DNA TGTGCCAGCAGCTACCTGGGACAGTCTGGCGAGCAGTACTTC. The chain couples TRBV7-8 to TRBJ2-7, with 7 positions matching TRBD1. With V trimmed by 4 bases and J by 6 bases, 9 bases remained unmatched. CDR3 size: 14 residues. Per the germline V gene, CDR1 is SGHVS and CDR2 is FQNEAQ.

The rearrangement joins TRBV28 to TRBJ2-7; 8 bases are a match to TRBD1. Trimming took 5 bases from V and 5 from J; bases not matched to a gene: 5. This CDR3 spans 13 amino acids. The germline V gene encodes CDR1 MDHEN and CDR2 SYDVKM. The CDR3 here is CASSVTGVDEQYF. CDR3 DNA sequence: TGTGCCAGCAGTGTGACAGGGGTTGACGAGCAGTACTTC.

The chain uses TRBV7-9 and TRBJ2-7, with 8 bases matching TRBD1. Germline lookup yields CDR1 SEHNR and CDR2 FQNEAQ (reference sequence). CDR3 length equals 14 residues. With 3 bases clipped from V and 4 bases from J, the junction kept 5 bases outside the gene matches. In nucleotides, the CDR3 is TGTGCCAGCAGCTTCCCCGGGACAGGATACGAGCAGTACTTC. This sequence encodes CASSFPGTGYEQYF.

This sequence joins TRBV7-6 and TRBJ2-2, with TRBD1 matching 7 bases. The junction had 6 bases not matched to a gene; V was cut back by 5 bases and J by 0 bases. There are 16 residues in the CDR3. Germline V gene lookup returns CDR1 SGHVS and CDR2 FNYEAQ. This CDR3 reads CASSTGDGSNTGELFF. The CDR3 DNA follows: TGTGCCAGCAGCACAGGGGACGGTTCGAACACCGGGGAGCTGTTTTTT.

V is TRBV27 and J is TRBJ2-1, with a tentative D call TRBD2 (6 bases). Trimming took 3 bases from V and 4 from J, leaving 7 bases between them. This CDR3 has 13 residues. Germline CDR1 and CDR2: MNHEY and SMNVEV (reference sequence). CDR3 protein: CASSLAGYNEQFF. The CDR3 DNA is TGTGCCAGCAGTTTGGCGGGATACAATGAGCAGTTCTTC.

The gene calls are TRBV12-5 and TRBJ2-5; TRBD2 matches at 8 bases. V dropped 3 bases and J dropped 0; count of bases not matched to a gene: 3. CDR1 and CDR2 (germline): LGHNT, FRNRAP. The CDR3 length is 15 residues. The CDR3 DNA reads TGTGCTAGTGGTTTTGGCGGGGGGTACCAAGAGACCCAGTACTTC. Protein: CASGFGGGYQETQYF.

V usage is TRBV29-1 and J usage is TRBJ2-1; the D gene is possibly TRBD1 (5 bases). V was cut by 7 bases and J by 4 bases, with 8 bases left in between. This CDR3 is built from 11 residues. Germline CDR1 is SQVTM and CDR2 is ANQGSEA. CDR3 sequence (DNA): TGCAGCGGAACAGGATACAATGAGCAGTTCTTC. Amino acid sequence: CSGTGYNEQFF.

The chain recombines TRBV4-1 with TRBJ2-5; 8 bases agree with TRBD2. Germline values: CDR1 MGHRA, CDR2 YSYEKL. V trimming: 1 base; J trimming: 7 bases; junction bases outside the gene matches: 11. This CDR3 is 16 amino acids long. CDR3 nucleotide sequence: TGCGCCAGCAGCCAAGTTTCGGGGGGGGGCCAGGTGACCCAGTACTTC. Its protein product is CASSQVSGGGQVTQYF.

The V gene is TRBV19, the J gene TRBJ2-7; 8 nucleotides agree with TRBD2. CDR3 length: 14 residues. Unmatched junction bases numbered 1, after V lost 3 bases and J lost 0 bases. In germline, CDR1 is LNHDA, CDR2 SQIVND (reference sequence). For the CDR3, the DNA is TGTGCCAGTAGTATCAGCGGGAGCTCCTACGAGCAGTACTTC. This sequence encodes CASSISGSSYEQYF.

The chain links TRBV11-3 to TRBJ1-2; D gene unclear. CDR1 SGHNT and CDR2 YENEEA come from the germline V gene. V was shortened by 5 bases and J by 3 bases, with 10 bases between the two germline ends. The CDR3 totals 13 residues. This chain's CDR3 is CASSSGLHYGYTF. The CDR3 DNA is TGTGCCAGCAGCAGCGGACTCCACTATGGCTACACCTTC.

The V gene is TRBV6-1, the J gene TRBJ1-5; D may be TRBD1 (6 bases). CDR1 and CDR2 (germline): MNHNS, SASEGT. Trimming removed 2 bases at V and 4 bases at J, with 18 bases between. CDR3 length: 17 amino acids. The CDR3 region has the DNA TGTGCCAGCAGTGAAAGAGTCAGGGGCGCGGGTAATCAGCCCCAGCATTTT. Amino acid sequence: CASSERVRGAGNQPQHF.

The chain is built from TRBV4-1 and TRBJ1-2; 7 nucleotides agree with TRBD1. Germline V gene data show CDR1 as MGHRA and CDR2 as YSYEKL. The CDR3 totals 15 residues. With V trimmed by 2 bases and J by 8 bases, 11 bases remained unmatched. Here the CDR3 reads CASSQFADRDEGYTF. CDR3 DNA: TGCGCCAGCAGCCAATTCGCCGACAGGGATGAAGGCTACACCTTC.

This rearrangement joins TRBV25-1 to TRBJ2-3; 8 bases agree with TRBD2. V dropped 2 bases and J dropped 4; count of bases not matched to a gene: 5. Germline loops: CDR1 MGHDK, CDR2 SYGVNS. This CDR3 comprises 15 residues. CDR3 nucleotides: TGTGCCAGCAGTGAACTGGAACTAGCGGCAGATACGCAGTATTTT. It codes for CASSELELAADTQYF. The full variable domain, completed using reference TRBV25-1 and TRBJ2-3, is EADIYQTPRYLVIGTGKKITLECSQTMGHDKMYWYQQDPGMELHLIHYSYGVNSTEKGDLSSESTVSRIRTEHFPLTLESARPSHTSQYLCASSELELAADTQYFGPGTRLTVL.

The chain has TRBV13 and TRBJ1-5; a weak D match, TRBD1 (5 bases). Germline V lookup: CDR1 PRHDT, CDR2 FYEKMQ (reference sequence). This CDR3 is 15 amino acids long. V was cut by 4 bases and J by 3 bases, with 13 bases left in between. The CDR3, as DNA: TGTGCCAGCAGCTCGAGGACAACCAACAATCAGCCCCAGCATTTT. It is translated as CASSSRTTNNQPQHF.

This chain links TRBV25-1 with TRBJ1-4; D is perhaps TRBD1 (6 bases). The CDR3 runs 15 residues. CDR1 and CDR2 from the germline V gene are MGHDK and SYGVNS. Trimming left V 3 bases short and J 3 bases short, with 11 bases between. The CDR3 DNA reads as TGTGCCAGCAGTGATCCGTCAGGGGCTAATGAAAAACTGTTTTTT. Translation: CASSDPSGANEKLFF.

The V call is TRBV7-3, the J call TRBJ1-4; D is ambiguous. V lost 2 bases and J 8 bases, leaving 12 bases between the germline ends. Germline loops: CDR1 SGHTA, CDR2 FQGTGA. The CDR3 sequence is 14 residues long. The DNA of the CDR3 is TGTGCCAGCAGCTTATCGGTAGTTCGGGAAAAACTGTTTTTT. It translates to CASSLSVVREKLFF.

CDR3: CASSYSGGTIYF. DNA for the CDR3: TGTGCCAGCAGTTACTCCGGGGGCACCATATATTTT. J is TRBJ1-3 and V is TRBV6-5, with a possible D match to TRBD1 (5 bases). Per the germline V gene, CDR1 is MNHEY and CDR2 is SVGAGI. CDR3 size: 12 residues. V was shortened by 0 bases and J by 9 bases, with 6 bases between the two germline ends.

The rearrangement links TRBV6-1 to TRBJ1-2; D perhaps matches TRBD1 (6 bases). CDR1 MNHNS and CDR2 SASEGT come from the germline V gene. This CDR3 contains 15 residues. The germline V and J ends were trimmed by 4 bases and 1 base, with 13 bases remaining between them. For the CDR3, the DNA is TGTGCCAGCAGTGTACAGGGAAACTATAACTATGGCTACACCTTC. It yields the protein CASSVQGNYNYGYTF.

This chain connects TRBV2 to TRBJ2-7; 10 nucleotides agree with TRBD1. This CDR3 has 12 residues. The germline CDR1 and CDR2 sequences are SNHLY and FYNNEI. V lost 9 bases and J lost 2; bases outside the gene matches: 1. The CDR3 DNA follows: TGTGCCAGTGGACAGGGGGCCTACGAGCAGTACTTC. This gives the protein CASGQGAYEQYF. Full variable domain (missing parts from reference TRBV2 and TRBJ2-7): EPEVTQTPSHQVTQMGQEVILRCVPISNHLYFYWYRQILGQKVEFLVSFYNNEISEKSEIFDDQFSVERPDGSNFTLKIRSTKLEDSAMYFCASGQGAYEQYFGPGTRLTVT.

This clone was seen only once. This chain links TRBV11-2 with TRBJ1-6; D call uncertain. The CDR3 is made up of 14 amino acids. The V gene's germline CDR1 is SGHAT and CDR2 FQNNGV. V was pared by 5 bases and J by 5 bases, with 10 bases between. The CDR3 DNA follows: TGTGCCAGCAGCACTACCTACGATAATTCACCCCTCCACTTT. Amino acids: CASSTTYDNSPLHF.

This chain uses TRBV13 with TRBJ2-7; a weak D match, TRBD1 (8 bases). Deletions cut 5 bases from V and 5 bases from J, with 13 bases between. This CDR3 contains 13 residues. The germline CDR1 and CDR2 sequences are PRHDT and FYEKMQ (reference sequence). The CDR3 sequence is CASSATGGDEQYF. In nucleotides, the CDR3 is TGTGCCAGCAGCGCCACAGGGGGGGACGAGCAGTACTTC.

V and J are TRBV19 and TRBJ2-5, with 9 bases aligning to TRBD1. The trim removed 3 bases at V and 5 bases at J, leaving 10 bases unmatched. This CDR3 is 16 amino acids long. CDR1 and CDR2 (germline): LNHDA, SQIVND (reference sequence). This chain's CDR3 is CASSITGGALGETQYF. The CDR3 coding sequence is TGTGCCAGTAGTATTACAGGGGGCGCTTTAGGGGAGACCCAGTACTTC. Using reference TRBV19 and TRBJ2-5 for the parts outside the CDR3, the full variable domain is DGGITQSPKYLFRKEGQNVTLSCEQNLNHDAMYWYRQDPGQGLRLIYYSQIVNDFQKGDIAEGYSVSREKKESFPLTVTSAQKNPTAFYLCASSITGGALGETQYFGPGTRLLVL.

In its sample, this clone was seen once. V and J are TRBV5-1 and TRBJ2-1, with 9 bases aligning to TRBD1. Germline CDR1 is SGHRS and CDR2 is YFSETQ. The V gene end was trimmed by 4 bases and the J gene end by 10 bases; junction bases not matched to a gene: 6. The CDR3 length is 13 residues. Here the CDR3 reads CASSRGDRDEQFF. CDR3 DNA sequence: TGCGCCAGCAGCAGGGGGGACAGGGACGAGCAGTTCTTC.

This clone was counted a single time. The J gene is TRBJ2-7, the V gene TRBV11-2; D is possibly TRBD2 (5 bases). This CDR3 is 13 amino acids long. V lost 7 bases, J lost 4 bases, and 14 bases lay in between. In germline, CDR1 is SGHAT, CDR2 FQNNGV. CDR3 DNA: TGTGCCAGCAACAAACGAGGGTTTTACGAGCAGTACTTC. Encoded protein: CASNKRGFYEQYF.

There are a few counts of this clone. The V gene is TRBV5-6, the J gene TRBJ1-2; 9 nucleotides line up with TRBD1. The V segment lost 0 bases and the J segment 4 bases; nucleotides outside the gene matches: 7. The CDR3 is 16 amino acids. Germline V gene lookup returns CDR1 SGHDT and CDR2 YYEEEE. This CDR3 reads CASSLADRGPVYGYTF. The CDR3 DNA reads TGTGCCAGCAGCTTGGCGGACAGGGGCCCCGTCTATGGCTACACCTTC.

This clone turned up a few times. V and J are TRBV6-4 and TRBJ2-2; D is unresolved. Germline V gene lookup returns CDR1 MRHNA and CDR2 SNTAGT. CDR3 size: 13 residues. Deletions cut 2 bases from V and 8 bases from J, with 9 bases between. The CDR3 spells CASSDSPEGELFF. As DNA, the CDR3 is TGTGCCAGCAGTGACAGCCCCGAGGGGGAGCTGTTTTTT.

The rearrangement uses TRBV4-2 and TRBJ1-1; maybe TRBD1 (6 bases). Germline lookup yields CDR1 LGHNA and CDR2 YNFKEQ. V was pared by 1 base and J by 6 bases, with 18 bases between. The CDR3 extends over 16 amino acids. The chain's CDR3 is CASSQVLRQEDPEAFF. CDR3 coding DNA: TGTGCCAGCAGCCAAGTTCTGAGACAGGAGGACCCTGAAGCTTTCTTT.